The 23 T cell receptor beta chains in this list originate from one sample, sequenced in a study of low-dose radiotherapy and immunotherapy resistance in tumors (dated by TCRdb to the early 2020s). Reads for this sample came from an Illumina HiSeq 2500. First-strand cDNA was synthesized using Superscript III and a set of TRAV- and TRBV-specific primers, so that both TCRalpha and TCRbeta chains were covered. An approximately 18-cycle PCR with Phusion amplified the TCRs, pairing a constant-region primer with the adapter that was attached to the V primers. TCRdb reran the public reads through fastp at Q25 and MiXCR, keeping productive beta chains. Merged by CDR3 protein, the rows form single entries marked with the most common genes and DNA. The sample data list about 84,000 distinct CDR3 sequences, and around 17% of these were observed just once. The top ten constitute 1.4% to 1.5% of the sample. The time point label, as the study defines it: after trial treatment. The treatment or condition label on this specimen signifies: LDRT plus nivolumab, ipilimumab, low-dose cyclophosphamide and aspirin (RACIN trial).

The sequencing used PBMCs, collected after low-dose radiotherapy plus immunotherapy. The receptors shown here come from a male donor with prostate cancer.

In regard to this clonotype: The likely explanation is a read error, given a far larger clone one base away. The chain carries TRBV2 and TRBJ2-5; maybe TRBD2 (6 bases). V shed 7 bases and J shed 11 bases, with 23 bases lying between them. CDR1 is SNHLY, CDR2 FYNNEI, per germline. There are 14 residues in the CDR3. As DNA, the CDR3 is TGTGCCAGCACCCCGGCGGGGTCCTACAATGAGCAGTACTTC. This translates into CASTPAGSYNEQYF.

The chain couples TRBV18 to TRBJ1-4; TRBD1 is a possible D gene (6 bases). Germline V gene data show CDR1 as KGHSH and CDR2 as LQKENI. The CDR3 spans 15 residues. The V end was cut by 4 bases, the J end by 2 bases, with 11 bases between. In nucleotides, the CDR3 is TGTGCCAGCTCACAATCGGGGGCGACTAATGAAAAACTGTTTTTT. Translating gives CASSQSGATNEKLFF.

In its sample, this clonotype was seen many times. The chain joins TRBV7-9 to TRBJ2-2; D is ambiguous. Trimming shortened V by 5 bases and J by 2 bases, and 12 bases separated the two germline ends. The CDR3 has 15 amino acids. Per germline, CDR1 SEHNR and CDR2 FQNEAQ (reference sequence). The CDR3 loop reads CASSPGFDNTGELFF. DNA for the CDR3: TGTGCCAGCAGCCCCGGTTTTGATAACACCGGGGAGCTGTTTTTT.

In its sample, this clonotype was seen many times. The V and J genes are TRBV28 and TRBJ1-2; no firm D call. Germline values: CDR1 MDHEN, CDR2 SYDVKM. This CDR3 is built from 11 residues. The V end lost 4 bases, the J end lost 13 bases, and 13 bases lay between the germline ends. The CDR3, as DNA: TGTGCCAGCAGTTATCTCCCTCCCGTCACCTTC. Translated: CASSYLPPVTF.

The rearrangement links TRBV5-5 to TRBJ2-2; a possible D gene is TRBD1 (6 bases). Trimming took 7 bases from V and 7 from J, leaving 26 bases between them. Germline V lookup: CDR1 SGHKS, CDR2 YYEKEE (reference sequence). CDR3 length: 17 residues. The CDR3 DNA reads TGTGCCAGCGCCCAAACGGCGGCAGGGGCAGTCATCGGGGAGCTGTTTTTT. As protein: CASAQTAAGAVIGELFF. The whole variable domain, remainder taken from reference TRBV5-5 and TRBJ2-2, is DAGVTQSPTHLIKTRGQQVTLRCSPISGHKSVSWYQQVLGQGPQFIFQYYEKEERGRGNFPDRFSARQFPNYSSELNVNALLLGDSALYLCASAQTAAGAVIGELFFGEGSRLTVL.

This clonotype was found many times. V usage is TRBV11-2 and J usage is TRBJ2-5; the D is unclear. Germline CDR1 and CDR2: SGHAT and FQNNGV. This CDR3 is 13 amino acids long. The V end was cut by 5 bases, the J end by 5 bases, with 12 bases between. CDR3 in DNA: TGTGCCAGCAGCCCAGACGACCGGGAGACCCAGTACTTC. It specifies CASSPDDRETQYF. Complete variable domain (other parts from reference TRBV11-2 and TRBJ2-5): EAGVAQSPRYKIIEKRQSVAFWCNPISGHATLYWYQQILGQGPKLLIQFQNNGVVDDSQLPKDRFSAERLKGVDSTLKIQPAKLEDSAVYLCASSPDDRETQYFGPGTRLLVL.

This clonotype appeared many times. V usage is TRBV12-3 or TRBV12-4 and J usage is TRBJ2-7; either TRBD1 or TRBD2 may fit D (5 bases each). CDR3 size: 14 residues. With 4 bases removed from V and 0 bases from J, the gap between germline ends came to 10 bases. The CDR3 spells CASSSRDGSYEQYF. DNA of the CDR3: TGTGCCAGCAGTTCCAGGGACGGCTCCTACGAGCAGTACTTC.

This clonotype occurred many times. J is TRBJ2-3 and V is TRBV6-6; D possibly corresponds to TRBD1 (6 bases). CDR1 MNHNY and CDR2 SVGAGI come from the germline V gene (reference sequence). The germline V and J ends were trimmed by 5 bases and 3 bases, with 15 bases remaining between them. The CDR3 sequence is 15 residues long. The CDR3 sequence: CASSQLGAGTDTQYF. CDR3 DNA sequence: TGTGCCAGCAGTCAGCTGGGGGCTGGAACAGATACGCAGTATTTT.

This clonotype showed up many times. The DNA of the CDR3 is TGTGCCAGCTCATTACAGGGATGGAATCAGCCCCAGCATTTT. Amino acid sequence: CASSLQGWNQPQHF. The chain uses TRBV18 and TRBJ1-5, with D perhaps TRBD1 (6 bases). Germline-derived CDR1 and CDR2 are KGHSH and LQKENI. CDR3 size: 14 residues. V lost 5 bases to trimming and J lost 4 bases, with 12 bases between them.

This clonotype was observed many times. V and J are TRBV15 and TRBJ2-1; the D is unclear. The CDR3 covers 12 residues. Germline V lookup: CDR1 LNHNV, CDR2 YYDKDF (reference sequence). V lost 5 bases and J lost 4, with 6 bases in between. CDR3 sequence (DNA): TGTGCCACCAGCCCCCGTTACAATGAGCAGTTCTTC. This codes for CATSPRYNEQFF.

This clonotype was recorded at least ten times. The genes are TRBV4-3 and TRBJ1-5; maybe TRBD1 (5 bases). Trimming took off 0 bases at V and 3 bases at J, with 6 bases between the two ends. This CDR3 region has 14 residues. Germline loops: CDR1 LGHNA, CDR2 YSLEER. CDR3: CASSQEQVNQPQHF. The CDR3 DNA reads as TGCGCCAGCAGCCAAGAACAGGTCAATCAGCCCCAGCATTTT.

The chain links TRBV5-1 to TRBJ2-1, with D tentatively TRBD1 (5 bases). The CDR3 is made up of 15 amino acids. V gave up 0 bases and J gave up 7 bases, with 14 bases separating them. Germline lookup yields CDR1 SGHRS and CDR2 YFSETQ. The CDR3 loop is CASSLAGDRLNEQFF. The CDR3 bases are TGCGCCAGCAGCTTGGCAGGTGACAGATTAAATGAGCAGTTCTTC.

The table lists this clonotype with many counts. This chain uses TRBV4-1 with TRBJ2-7; D unclear. V lost 1 base to trimming and J lost 5 bases, with 6 bases between them. This CDR3 region has 12 residues. Germline V lookup: CDR1 MGHRA, CDR2 YSYEKL. CDR3 loop: CASSQGADEQYF. The CDR3 DNA reads TGCGCCAGCAGCCAAGGTGCGGACGAGCAGTACTTC.

In its sample, this clonotype was seen many times. The rearrangement uses TRBV5-1 and TRBJ2-1, with 7 bases that match TRBD2. V was pared by 4 bases and J by 1 base, with 5 bases of the junction left unmatched. Germline lookup yields CDR1 SGHRS and CDR2 YFSETQ. The CDR3 length is 15 residues. The CDR3 sequence: CASSPAGDSYNEQFF. The CDR3 region has the DNA TGCGCCAGCAGCCCGGCGGGGGATTCCTACAATGAGCAGTTCTTC.

The chain carries TRBV12-3 or TRBV12-4 and TRBJ2-3, with TRBD2 identical over 9 bases. The length of the CDR3 is 15 residues. The V segment lost 6 bases and the J segment 0 bases; nucleotides outside the gene matches: 4. CDR3 DNA sequence: TGTGCCAGCAGGACTAGCGGACCTAGCACAGATACGCAGTATTTT. The encoded protein is CASRTSGPSTDTQYF.

To note about this clonotype: Since a far larger clone is one base different, this is likely a read error. V usage is TRBV4-2 and J usage is TRBJ2-7, with 10 bases lining up with TRBD2. The trim removed 0 bases at V and 7 bases at J, leaving 9 bases unmatched. Germline loops: CDR1 LGHNA, CDR2 YNFKEQ. The CDR3 sequence is 16 residues long. The CDR3 loop is CASSQEAGGPTNEQYF. In nucleotides, the CDR3 is TGTGCCAGCAGCCAAGAAGCGGGAGGGCCGACCAATGAGCAGTACTTC.

This clonotype came up many times. The rearrangement joins TRBV2 to TRBJ2-3; D might be TRBD1 (5 bases). The V and J ends lost 3 bases and 6 bases respectively, with 10 bases between them. The germline CDR1 and CDR2 sequences are SNHLY and FYNNEI. This CDR3 contains 13 residues. The CDR3 DNA follows: TGTGCCAGCAGTGATCAACCAGGGGATACGCAGTATTTT. Translating it yields CASSDQPGDTQYF.

Notes on this clonotype: A far larger clone is one base from this, pointing to a likely read error. This chain joins TRBV5-1 and TRBJ2-5; D is possibly TRBD1 (6 bases). Trimming removed 4 bases from V and 11 bases from J, with 15 bases in between. The CDR3 runs 12 residues. Per the germline V gene, CDR1 is SGHRS and CDR2 is YFSETQ. The chain's CDR3 is CASSRTVDEQYF. The DNA of the CDR3 is TGCGCCAGCAGCCGGACAGTCGATGAGCAGTACTTC.

Worth noting for this clonotype: This likely traces to a read error, being one base from a far larger clone. The gene calls are TRBV11-2 and TRBJ2-1; 7 nucleotides agree with TRBD1. This CDR3 is 15 amino acids long. J lost 10 bases, V lost 3 bases, and 12 bases had no gene match. Germline V CDR1 and CDR2: SGHAT, FQNNGV. The CDR3 sequence is CASSFNRGPTYEQFF. CDR3 DNA sequence: TGTGCCAGCAGCTTTAACAGGGGCCCAACCTACGAGCAGTTCTTC.

This clonotype was found a few times. DNA of the CDR3: TGTGCCAGCAGTTTCCCGGGGGGGGGGCGAGAAAAACTGTTTTTT. As protein: CASSFPGGGREKLFF. V usage is TRBV27 and J usage is TRBJ1-4; the D gene is possibly TRBD1 (6 bases). The CDR3 has 15 amino acids. Germline CDR1 reads MNHEY; CDR2 reads SMNVEV (reference sequence). Trimming stripped 3 bases from V and 8 bases from J, with 16 bases between. Filled out from reference TRBV27 and TRBJ1-4, the complete variable domain reads EAQVTQNPRYLITVTGKKLTVTCSQNMNHEYMSWYRQDPGLGLRQIYYSMNVEVTDKGDVPEGYKVSRKEKRNFPLILESPSPNQTSLYFCASSFPGGGREKLFFGSGTQLSVL.

This clonotype was recorded only once. The chain combines TRBV3-1 with TRBJ2-3; the D is unclear. Trimming shortened V by 2 bases and J by 11 bases, and 11 bases separated the two germline ends. CDR3 length equals 12 residues. Germline CDR1 LGHDT, CDR2 YNNKEL (reference sequence). CDR3 DNA: TGTGCCAGCAGCCAACGAGCGAATAAGCAGTATTTT. Its protein is CASSQRANKQYF.

The sample holds many counts of this clonotype. This rearrangement joins TRBV10-3 to TRBJ2-3, with 7 bases lining up with TRBD2. V trimming: 0 bases; J trimming: 0 bases; junction bases outside the gene matches: 3. Germline V CDR1 and CDR2: ENHRY, SYGVKD. The CDR3 runs to 16 residues. CDR3 coding DNA: TGTGCCATCAGTGAGTCGGCGGGAGCAAGCACAGATACGCAGTATTTT. Translated, it gives CAISESAGASTDTQYF.

In its sample, this clonotype was seen many times. CDR3 protein: CASSFSGDRELSAKNIQYF. Written as DNA, the CDR3 is TGTGCCAGCAGCTTTTCGGGGGACAGGGAACTTTCCGCCAAAAACATTCAGTACTTC. J is TRBJ2-4 and V is TRBV5-6, with 9 bases identical to TRBD1. The ends lost 2 bases at V and 1 base at J; junction bases unmatched: 13. The CDR3 runs 19 residues. The germline CDR1 and CDR2 sequences are SGHDT and YYEEEE. Full variable domain (outside the CDR3, taken from reference TRBV5-6 and TRBJ2-4): DAGVTQSPTHLIKTRGQQVTLRCSPKSGHDTVSWYQQALGQGPQFIFQYYEEEERQRGNFPDRFSGHQFPNYSSELNVNALLLGDSALYLCASSFSGDRELSAKNIQYFGAGTRLSVL.